Each of the 11 T cell receptor beta chains below was sequenced from the same sample in a study of blood T cell repertoires in COVID-19. Sequenced by immunoSEQ multiplex PCR; TCRdb stores in-frame clones only, minus some. The table has hundreds of thousands of clones, 85% to 90% seen once. Sequenced: PBMCs or T cells enriched from blood (not recorded which). All receptors come from a man aged 25 to 40 who had recovered from COVID-19.

A single count supports this clone. The CDR3 is CASSHPTGDYGYTF. The CDR3, as DNA: TGTGCCAGCAGCCACCCGACAGGGGACTATGGCTACACCTTC. V is TRBV21-1 and J is TRBJ1-2; the table's D call, TRBD1, was not checked against the DNA. TRBV21-1 is a documented pseudogene. The CDR3 has 14 residues.

The count of this clone is one. This chain uses TRBV5-6 with TRBJ2-7, with D tentatively TRBD1 (6 bases). Germline-derived CDR1 and CDR2 are SGHDT and YYEEEE. There are 13 residues in the CDR3. V gave up 5 bases and J gave up 3 bases, with 12 bases separating them. As DNA, the CDR3 is TGTGCCAGCAGTTTTGGACAGCTCTACGAGCAGTACTTC. Encoded protein: CASSFGQLYEQYF.

V and J are TRBV19 and TRBJ1-5; D remains unclear. This CDR3 comprises 13 residues. V was cut by 8 bases and J by 2 bases, with 10 bases left in between. The germline gives CDR1 LNHDA, CDR2 SQIVND (reference sequence). This CDR3 is CASGGRGNQPQHF. The DNA of the CDR3 is TGTGCCAGTGGAGGACGGGGCAATCAGCCCCAGCATTTT.

The genes are TRBV12-3 or TRBV12-4 and TRBJ2-3; no definite D call. The ends were cut back, 4 bases at V and 8 bases at J, with 10 bases in the middle. The CDR3 is 12 amino acids. Written as DNA, the CDR3 is TGTGCCAGCAGTTCCCCTCGGAGTACGCAGTATTTT. Residues: CASSSPRSTQYF.

The chain carries TRBV27 and TRBJ1-5; 11 positions match TRBD1. Trimming cost V 10 bases and J 5 bases; bases outside gene matches: 4. CDR1 is MNHEY, CDR2 SMNVEV, per germline (reference sequence). The CDR3 runs 13 residues. CDR3: CATGTGGDQPQHF. CDR3 nucleotides: TGTGCCACCGGGACAGGGGGTGATCAGCCCCAGCATTTT.

The V call is TRBV19, the J call TRBJ1-6, with 7 bases identical to TRBD1. J gave up 8 bases and V 7 bases, and 8 bases lay outside the gene matches. This CDR3 contains 14 residues. Germline V gene sequence: CDR1 LNHDA, CDR2 SQIVND (reference sequence). CDR3 sequence: CASTPDRDHSPLHF. The CDR3 DNA follows: TGTGCCAGTACCCCAGACAGGGACCATTCACCCCTCCACTTT.

J is TRBJ2-7 and V is TRBV5-1, with D possibly matching TRBD2 (6 bases). The CDR3 is made up of 13 amino acids. V lost 1 base and J lost 3, with 8 bases in between. Germline CDR1 and CDR2: SGHRS and YFSETQ. CDR3: CASSLTSSYEQYF. The CDR3 bases are TGCGCCAGCAGCTTGACTAGCAGCTACGAGCAGTACTTC. The entire variable domain, with the rest obtained from reference TRBV5-1 and TRBJ2-7, is as follows: KAGVTQTPRYLIKTRGQQVTLSCSPISGHRSVSWYQQTPGQGLQFLFEYFSETQRNKGNFPGRFSGRQFSNSRSEMNVSTLELGDSALYLCASSLTSSYEQYFGPGTRLTVT.

The chain uses TRBV28 and TRBJ2-4, with D possibly matching TRBD2 (5 bases). V was clipped by 3 bases and J by 0 bases, with 12 bases between them. The V gene's germline CDR1 is MDHEN and CDR2 SYDVKM. The CDR3 contains 16 residues. This CDR3 reads CASSLEATLAKNIQYF. The CDR3 DNA sequence: TGTGCCAGCAGTTTGGAGGCAACCCTAGCCAAAAACATTCAGTACTTC.

The V gene is TRBV19, the J gene TRBJ1-5, with D possibly being TRBD1 (5 bases). Trimming took off 2 bases at V and 0 bases at J, with 8 bases between the two ends. This CDR3 is 15 amino acids long. Germline-derived CDR1 and CDR2 are LNHDA and SQIVND (reference sequence). CDR3 coding DNA: TGTGCCAGTAGTATATGGGGGGATAGCAATCAGCCCCAGCATTTT. This gives the protein CASSIWGDSNQPQHF.

The V gene is TRBV20-1, the J gene TRBJ2-3, with a tentative D call TRBD2 (6 bases). V shed 3 bases and J shed 2 bases, with 15 bases lying between them. The CDR3 covers 15 residues. Germline assignment: CDR1 DFQATT and CDR2 SNEGSKA (reference sequence). CDR3 sequence: CSASFRERSTDTQYF. The CDR3 region has the DNA TGCAGTGCTAGTTTTCGGGAGCGATCCACAGATACGCAGTATTTT.

This clone was seen a handful of times. The chain uses TRBV4-1 and TRBJ2-2; D perhaps matches TRBD2 (6 bases). V dropped 2 bases and J dropped 6 bases, with 7 bases sitting between them. The CDR3 extends over 13 amino acids. In germline, CDR1 is MGHRA, CDR2 YSYEKL. The CDR3 protein is CASSQSSAGELFF. The CDR3 DNA reads as TGCGCCAGCAGCCAATCTAGCGCCGGGGAGCTGTTTTTT.